The T cell receptor (beta chain) under discussion was sequenced for a study of vaccination and CD4 T cells after COVID-19. With respect to this clonotype: Antigen specificity is unknown.

Regarding treatment: approximately nine-day PBMC culture with coronavirus spike peptide pools or control peptides (ViraFEST assay). CD4+ T-cell collection from the unexposed donor predated the COVID-19 pandemic (2011-2018). IL-2 (approximately 9 IU/ml) and peptide pools (roughly 10 ug/ml) were added to cultures of approximately 2 million PBMCs per well. Sequence data for DNA of cultured CD4+ T cells were generated by the Oncomine TCR Beta short-read assay. Genomic DNA was drawn out of CD4+ T cells grown in culture. Each CDR3 protein gets one entry after TCRdb re-called the PCR reads with MiXCR. Among approximately 2,500 distinct CDR3 sequences listed, approximately 28% were seen once. Trimming pared 4 bases from V and 4 bases from J, leaving 9 bases between. CDR3 length equals 14 residues. Germline lookup yields CDR1 SGHRS and CDR2 YFSETQ.

This receptor was taken from a human donor in good health. The V call is TRBV5-1, the J call TRBJ2-6, with D perhaps being TRBD1 or TRBD2 (5 bases each). Sequencing input: CD4+ T cells from blood, cultured in vitro. The CDR3 DNA is TGCGCCAGCAGCCCGGGGACGGGGGCCAACGTCCTGACTTTC. It specifies CASSPGTGANVLTF.